This is a list of T cell receptor beta chains from one sample in a study of OX40 agonist ivuxolimab in advanced cancers. The table came from immunoSEQ multiplex PCR; TCRdb's copy has only in-frame clones and leaves some out. The table includes around 31,000 clones, approximately 89% detected once. Sequences were derived from CD4+ or CD8+ T cells sorted from blood, sampled in a trial of the OX40 agonist ivuxolimab. The receptors were sampled from an adult with an advanced solid tumor such as melanoma, head and neck, liver or kidney cancer. Both conserved end residues are trimmed from each CDR3. The order of the fields is CDR3 length, J gene, V gene, CDR3 protein.

14 | TRBJ1-2 | TRBV19 | ASSIIDSGTGFGYT
11 | TRBJ1-6 | TRBV5-4 | ASRSIGDSPLH
13 | TRBJ1-1 | TRBV4-1 | ASSQVEGSSTEAF
13 | TRBJ1-1 | TRBV27 | ASSPRSIPTTEAF
13 | - | TRBV4-1 | ASSQLDRGAYEQY
13 | TRBJ2-1 | TRBV25-1 | ASSSGTSGLDEQF
11 | TRBJ2-1 | TRBV6-5 | ASGSGRANEQF
12 | TRBJ2-2 | TRBV19 | ASRWGRGTGELF
9 | TRBJ2-1 | TRBV19 | ASQGNNEQF
16 | TRBJ2-7 | TRBV4-1 | ASSQDNLRDRGSYEQY
13 | TRBJ1-3 | TRBV6-1 | ASWGHLVSGNTIY
13 | TRBJ1-5 | TRBV7-9 | ASSFGGEGNQPQH
16 | TRBJ1-1 | TRBV7-2 | ASSLGRGRFLMNTEAF
11 | TRBJ2-3 | TRBV28 | ASSLPPVDTQY
12 | TRBJ1-1 | TRBV2 | ASSANSFPRKAF
13 | TRBJ2-3 | TRBV18 | ASSPVTSSTDTQY
15 | TRBJ1-2 | TRBV5-1 | ASNENIKTGDYYGYT
12 | TRBJ2-1 | TRBV15 | ATSRWDSYNEQF
14 | TRBJ2-3 | TRBV11-2 | ASSPTGGPLEDTQY
12 | TRBJ2-1 | TRBV6-5 | ASTRRTGPDEQF
13 | TRBJ2-7 | TRBV7-3 | ASSLIGGTHYEQY
12 | TRBJ2-7 | TRBV19 | ASSTLGTSYEQY